This T cell receptor beta chain was documented in a study of T cell responses to AZD1222 COVID-19 vaccine (dated by TCRdb to the early 2020s). Background for the entire study: AZD1222 recipients with second doses at about 4 weeks or about 12 weeks were pooled, because spike-specific TCR depth and breadth did not differ between schedules. A total of under 250 trial participants underwent TCR sequencing, of whom roughly 210 had received two doses of AZD1222 and around 25 had received two doses of the MenACWY control vaccine. Trial participants were enrolled by age into subgroups of 18-55, 56-69 and 70-plus years, and 148, 28 and 57 TCR-sequenced participants, respectively, were included in these subgroups.

Overall study outcomes, separate from this receptor: Because no samples from the day 14 peak response were available, repertoires could be characterized only after the peak T cell response. Participants were mostly white British and included more females than males, and it was suggested by the authors that clonal diversity may have been underestimated. Conclusions about previously exposed vaccinees are limited, since just five to seven AZD1222 recipients were seropositive for SARS-CoV-2 at baseline. The vaccine-associated CD4 TCRs covered the entire spike protein, and the dominant responses fell in regions 160-218 and 743-854. Spike-specific TCR breadth and depth rose significantly after two AZD1222 doses compared with day 0 and with MenACWY recipients. Reportedly, almost half of the unique spike-specific TCRs recognized epitopes lying outside the regions that are mutated in the B.1.351 and B.1.1.7 variants. The 56-69-year group was small, and its depth increase did not reach significance, likely because of low power.

Note on this clone: Its antigen is still unknown. Base quality data are lacking; no much larger clone is found one base away.

The time point label of this sample denotes: baseline before first vaccination. Vaccinee samples came from UK trials COV001 and COV002, including a single-blind randomized controlled phase 2/3 trial of AZD1222 (ChAdOx1 nCoV-19) in healthy adults. For TCRbeta chain sequencing, PBMC samples from trial participants were taken at day 0 and at day 28 after the second dose. Inclusive of the bounding cysteine and phenylalanine, the CDR3 is 15 residues long. CDR3 DNA is the only sequence kept; it has 45 bases, read in frame from the first base. Taken from the germline V gene, the CDR1 and CDR2 loops are MDHEN and SYDVKM. V loses 4 bases of germline sequence and J loses 0 bases, and the interval between the two ends is 10 bases. The CDR3 regions of human TCRbeta chains were analyzed by immunosequencing. In the authors' own workflow: Repertoire TCRs were checked for matches against a reference library of SARS-CoV-2-specific TCRs that had been generated using the MIRA antigen-specificity platform. Breadth was defined as the fraction of unique TCRs that were SARS-CoV-2-associated. Depth was defined as the fraction of total T cells that were SARS-CoV-2-associated. Each spike-specific TCR was assigned to its reactive spike region and to a CD4 or CD8 class using the MIRA data. Log10-transformed breadth and depth values were compared by one-way ANOVA with Sidak's multiple comparisons tests. TCRdb holds this immuneACCESS table with in-frame rearrangements only. Some clones are missing; in checked studies, unresolved V genes explain under half, and the rest has no known cause. The V and J calls and clone size were taken over from that table, and D and trimming were inferred from the DNA. Here the sample has approximately 190,000 clones; over 80% occur a single time. Of the sample, roughly 1.4% falls within the top ten clones.

The chain is assembled from TRBV28 and TRBJ1-3; the D gene remains uncertain. The sequencing used peripheral blood, collected on day 0 of AZD1222 vaccination. This TCR was sampled from an adult in good health. The bases are TGTGCCAGCAGTTCCCATGGAGACTCTGGAAACACCATATATTTT. This codes for CASSSHGDSGNTIYF.